Sequencing of this T cell receptor beta chain was carried out in a study of blood T cell repertoires in COVID-19. In the study overall: COVID-19 samples collected from the United States, Italy and Spain covered acute and convalescent phases.

TCRdb's table, derived via immunoSEQ multiplex PCR, lists solely in-frame clones and lacks some. Of roughly 210,000 clones in the sample, roughly 91% were seen once. The CDR3 covers 17 residues. Looked up from germline, CDR1 is SGHVS and CDR2 is FQNEAQ. This clone was recorded only once. The junction departs from the called germline gene at one end, perhaps through a read error. Sequencing was done on a sample of PBMCs or T cells enriched from blood (not recorded which). The sequence was collected from a man aged 30 to 39 in a cohort exposed to, infected with or recovered from COVID-19 (not recorded which). The chain joins TRBV7-8 to TRBJ2-2, with 10 bases that match TRBD1. The CDR3 DNA sequence: TGTGTCAGCAGCTTAGCGATCCCGGGACAGGGGACCGGGGAGCTGTTTTTT. Translating gives CVSSLAIPGQGTGELFF.